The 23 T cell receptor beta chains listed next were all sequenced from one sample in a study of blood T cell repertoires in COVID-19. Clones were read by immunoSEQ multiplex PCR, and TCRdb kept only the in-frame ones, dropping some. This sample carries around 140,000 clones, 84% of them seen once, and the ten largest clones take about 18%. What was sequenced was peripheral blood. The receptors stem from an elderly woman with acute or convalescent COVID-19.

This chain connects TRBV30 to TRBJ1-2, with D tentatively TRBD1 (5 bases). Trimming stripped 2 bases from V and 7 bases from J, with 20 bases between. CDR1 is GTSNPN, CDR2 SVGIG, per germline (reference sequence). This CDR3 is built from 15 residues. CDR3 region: CAWSTTPGISSGYTF. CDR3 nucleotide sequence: TGTGCCTGGAGTACCACCCCAGGGATCTCAAGTGGCTACACCTTC. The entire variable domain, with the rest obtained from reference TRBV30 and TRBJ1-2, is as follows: SQTIHQWPATLVQPVGSPLSLECTVEGTSNPNLYWYRQAAGRGLQLLFYSVGIGQISSEVPQNLSASRPQDRQFILSSKKLLLSDSGFYLCAWSTTPGISSGYTFGSGTRLTVV.

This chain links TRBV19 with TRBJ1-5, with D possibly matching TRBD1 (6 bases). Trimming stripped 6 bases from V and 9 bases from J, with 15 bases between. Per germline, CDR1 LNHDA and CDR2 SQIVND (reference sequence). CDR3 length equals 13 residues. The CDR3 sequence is CASRFEQGRPQHF. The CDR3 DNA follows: TGTGCCAGTAGGTTTGAACAGGGTAGGCCCCAGCATTTT.

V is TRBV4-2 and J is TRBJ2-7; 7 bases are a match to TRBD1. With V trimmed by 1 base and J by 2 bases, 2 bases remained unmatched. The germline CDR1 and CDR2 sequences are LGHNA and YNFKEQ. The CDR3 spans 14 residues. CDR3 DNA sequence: TGTGCCAGCAGCCAAGGGACAGGCCCCTACGAGCAGTACTTC. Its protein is CASSQGTGPYEQYF.

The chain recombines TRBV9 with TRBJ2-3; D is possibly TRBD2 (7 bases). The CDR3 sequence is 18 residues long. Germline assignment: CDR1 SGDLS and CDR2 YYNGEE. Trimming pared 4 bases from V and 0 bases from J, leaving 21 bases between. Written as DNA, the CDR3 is TGTGCCAGCAGCCCCGGGCCGGGGGGCACCCCTAGCACAGATACGCAGTATTTT. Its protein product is CASSPGPGGTPSTDTQYF. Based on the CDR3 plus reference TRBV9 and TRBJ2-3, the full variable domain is DSGVTQTPKHLITATGQRVTLRCSPRSGDLSVYWYQQSLDQGLQFLIQYYNGEERAKGNILERFSAQQFPDLHSELNLSSLELGDSALYFCASSPGPGGTPSTDTQYFGPGTRLTVL.

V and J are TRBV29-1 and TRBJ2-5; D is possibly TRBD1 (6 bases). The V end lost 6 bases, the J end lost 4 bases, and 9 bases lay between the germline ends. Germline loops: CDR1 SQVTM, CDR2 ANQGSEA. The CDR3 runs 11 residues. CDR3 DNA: TGCAGCGTAGGGGGAGTAGAGACCCAGTACTTC. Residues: CSVGGVETQYF. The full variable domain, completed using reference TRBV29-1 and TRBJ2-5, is SAVISQKPSRDICQRGTSLTIQCQVDSQVTMMFWYRQQPGQSLTLIATANQGSEATYESGFVIDKFPISRPNLTFSTLTVSNMSPEDSSIYLCSVGGVETQYFGPGTRLLVL.

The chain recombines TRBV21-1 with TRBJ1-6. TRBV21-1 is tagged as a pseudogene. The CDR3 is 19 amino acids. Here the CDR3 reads CASSKDDSGGFSYNSPLHF. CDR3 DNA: TGTGCCAGCAGCAAAGATGATTCGGGGGGCTTCTCCTATAATTCACCCCTCCACTTT.

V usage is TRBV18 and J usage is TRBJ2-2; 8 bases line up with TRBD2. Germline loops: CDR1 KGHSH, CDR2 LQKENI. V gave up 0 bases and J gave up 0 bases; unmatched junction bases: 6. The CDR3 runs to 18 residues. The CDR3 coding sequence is TGTGCCAGCTCACCACCCGGGAGGGGCCGCGCGAACACCGGGGAGCTGTTTTTT. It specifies CASSPPGRGRANTGELFF. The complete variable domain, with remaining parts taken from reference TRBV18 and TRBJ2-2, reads NAGVMQNPRHLVRRRGQEARLRCSPMKGHSHVYWYRQLPEEGLKFMVYLQKENIIDESGMPKERFSAEFPKEGPSILRIQQVVRGDSAAYFCASSPPGRGRANTGELFFGEGSRLTVL.

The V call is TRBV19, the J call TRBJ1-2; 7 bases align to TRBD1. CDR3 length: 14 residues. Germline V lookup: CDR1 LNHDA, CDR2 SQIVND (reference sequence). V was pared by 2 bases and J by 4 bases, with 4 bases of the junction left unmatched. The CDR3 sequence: CASSITGASYGYTF. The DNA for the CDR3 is TGTGCCAGTAGTATAACAGGGGCGAGCTATGGCTACACCTTC.

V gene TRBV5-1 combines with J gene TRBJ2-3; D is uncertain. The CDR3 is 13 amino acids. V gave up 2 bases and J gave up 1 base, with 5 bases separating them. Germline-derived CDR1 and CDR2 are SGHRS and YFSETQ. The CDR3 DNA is TGCGCCAGCAGCTTCCCCGGCACAGATACGCAGTATTTT. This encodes CASSFPGTDTQYF.

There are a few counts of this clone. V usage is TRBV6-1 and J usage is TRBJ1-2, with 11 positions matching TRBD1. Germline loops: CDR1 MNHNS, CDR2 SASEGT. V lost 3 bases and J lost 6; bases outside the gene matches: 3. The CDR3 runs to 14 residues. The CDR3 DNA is TGTGCCAGCAGTGAGGACAGGGGGCGGGATGGCTACACCTTC. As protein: CASSEDRGRDGYTF.

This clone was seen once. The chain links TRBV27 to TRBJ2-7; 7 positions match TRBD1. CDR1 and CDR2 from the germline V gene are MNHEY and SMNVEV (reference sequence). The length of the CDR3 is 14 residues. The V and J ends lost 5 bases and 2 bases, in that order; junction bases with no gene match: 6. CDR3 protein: CASSELDRPYEQYF. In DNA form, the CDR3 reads TGTGCCAGCAGTGAATTGGACAGGCCCTACGAGCAGTACTTC.

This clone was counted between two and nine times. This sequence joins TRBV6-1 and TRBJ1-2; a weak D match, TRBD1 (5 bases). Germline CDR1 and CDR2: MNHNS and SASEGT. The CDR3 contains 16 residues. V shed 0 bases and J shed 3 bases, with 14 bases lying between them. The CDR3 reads CASSEAGGGSHYGYTF. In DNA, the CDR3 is TGTGCCAGCAGTGAAGCCGGGGGAGGATCTCACTATGGCTACACCTTC.

The chain's CDR3 is CASSSLSVGGAFNEQFF. The CDR3 nucleotides are TGCGCCAGCAGCTCCCTTTCTGTCGGGGGGGCCTTCAATGAGCAGTTCTTC. The V gene is TRBV5-1, the J gene TRBJ2-1; 8 positions agree with TRBD2. The CDR3 is 17 amino acids. The V segment lost 3 bases and the J segment 6 bases; nucleotides outside the gene matches: 14. Germline-derived CDR1 and CDR2 are SGHRS and YFSETQ.

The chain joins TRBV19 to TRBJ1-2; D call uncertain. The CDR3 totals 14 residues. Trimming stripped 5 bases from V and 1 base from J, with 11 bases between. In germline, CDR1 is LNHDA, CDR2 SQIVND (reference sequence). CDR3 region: CASSFSRLNYGYTF. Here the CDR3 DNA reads TGTGCCAGTAGTTTCTCCAGACTTAACTATGGCTACACCTTC.

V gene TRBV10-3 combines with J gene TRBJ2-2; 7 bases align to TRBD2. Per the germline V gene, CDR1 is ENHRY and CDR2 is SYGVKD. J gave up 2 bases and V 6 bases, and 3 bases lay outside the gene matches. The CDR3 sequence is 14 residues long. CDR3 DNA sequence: TGTGCCATCAGGACGACTAGCAACACCGGGGAGCTGTTTTTT. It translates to CAIRTTSNTGELFF.

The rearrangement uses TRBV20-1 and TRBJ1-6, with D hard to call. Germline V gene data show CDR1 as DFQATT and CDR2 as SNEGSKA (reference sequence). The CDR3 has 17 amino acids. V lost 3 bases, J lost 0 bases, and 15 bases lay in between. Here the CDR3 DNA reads TGCAGTGCTAGTCCCCAGGCATTTAGCTCCTATAATTCACCCCTCCACTTT. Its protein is CSASPQAFSSYNSPLHF.

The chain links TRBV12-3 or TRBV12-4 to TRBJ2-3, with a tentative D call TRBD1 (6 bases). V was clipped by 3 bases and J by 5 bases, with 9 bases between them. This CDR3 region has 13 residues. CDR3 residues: CASSFTGLDTQYF. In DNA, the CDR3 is TGTGCCAGCAGTTTTACAGGGTTAGATACGCAGTATTTT.

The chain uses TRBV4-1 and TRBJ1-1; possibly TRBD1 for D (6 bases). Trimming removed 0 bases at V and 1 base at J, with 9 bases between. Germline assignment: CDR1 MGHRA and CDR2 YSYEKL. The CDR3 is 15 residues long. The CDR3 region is CASSQELDRNTEAFF. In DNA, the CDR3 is TGCGCCAGCAGCCAAGAGTTGGACAGGAACACTGAAGCTTTCTTT.

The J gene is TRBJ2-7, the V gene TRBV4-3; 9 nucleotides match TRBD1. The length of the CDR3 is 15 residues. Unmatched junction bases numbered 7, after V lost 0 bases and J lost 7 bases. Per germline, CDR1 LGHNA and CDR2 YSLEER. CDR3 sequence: CASSQDRGTGLEQYF. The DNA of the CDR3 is TGCGCCAGCAGCCAAGATCGGGGGACAGGGCTAGAGCAGTACTTC.

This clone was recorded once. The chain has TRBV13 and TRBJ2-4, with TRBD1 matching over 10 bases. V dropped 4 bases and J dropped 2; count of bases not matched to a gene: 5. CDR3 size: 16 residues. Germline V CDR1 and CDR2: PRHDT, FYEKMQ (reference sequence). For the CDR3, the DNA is TGTGCCAGCAGCTACCGGACAGGGGGAACCAAAAACATTCAGTACTTC. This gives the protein CASSYRTGGTKNIQYF.

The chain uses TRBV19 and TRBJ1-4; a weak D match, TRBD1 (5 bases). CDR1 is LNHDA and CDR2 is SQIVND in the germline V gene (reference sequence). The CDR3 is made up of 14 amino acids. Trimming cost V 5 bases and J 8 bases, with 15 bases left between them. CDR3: CASSQWGEDEKLFF. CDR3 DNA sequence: TGTGCCAGTAGTCAGTGGGGGGAGGACGAAAAACTGTTTTTT.

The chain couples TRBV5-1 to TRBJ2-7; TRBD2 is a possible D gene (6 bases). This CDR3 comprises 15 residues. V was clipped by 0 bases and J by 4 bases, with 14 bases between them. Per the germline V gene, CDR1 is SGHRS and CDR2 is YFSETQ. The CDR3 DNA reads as TGCGCCAGCAGCTTGGCTCGGGGGAGCACGTACGAGCAGTACTTC. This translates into CASSLARGSTYEQYF.

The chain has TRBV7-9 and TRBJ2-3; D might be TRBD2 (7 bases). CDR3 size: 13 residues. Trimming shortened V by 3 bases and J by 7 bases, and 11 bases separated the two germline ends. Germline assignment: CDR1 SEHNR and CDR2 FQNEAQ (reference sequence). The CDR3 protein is CASSFRGGYTQYF. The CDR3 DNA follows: TGTGCCAGCAGCTTCAGGGGAGGGTATACGCAGTATTTT.